Presented here are 27 T cell receptor beta chains from one specimen sequenced in a study of CD8+ T cells in alopecia areata. Noted treatment: oral pan-JAK inhibitor, 5-10 mg twice daily. cDNA serving as the sequencing template came from extracted, reverse transcribed RNA. Method: immunoSEQ multiplex PCR; TCRdb's copy keeps in-frame clones and lacks some. The sample has about 100,000 clones; less than 90% are singletons. The source material was CD8+ T cells sorted from blood, sampled at week 24, from a patient treated with tofacitinib. These receptors came from a human donor with alopecia areata.

This rearrangement joins TRBV4-1 to TRBJ2-1; 10 positions match TRBD2. The ends lost 1 base at V and 0 bases at J; junction bases unmatched: 9. The germline CDR1 and CDR2 sequences are MGHRA and YSYEKL. The CDR3 extends over 19 amino acids. The CDR3 DNA follows: TGCGCCAGCAGCCAAGGTTTAGCGGGGGGCCCTACCTCCTACAATGAGCAGTTCTTC. Protein: CASSQGLAGGPTSYNEQFF.

This clone has only a few counts. The genes are TRBV7-9 and TRBJ1-2, with 7 bases identical to TRBD1. Germline CDR1 and CDR2: SEHNR and FQNEAQ (reference sequence). The CDR3 covers 15 residues. The V segment lost 0 bases and the J segment 4 bases; nucleotides outside the gene matches: 5. The DNA of the CDR3 is TGTGCCAGCAGCTTAGCGCCGAGACAGGGCTATGGCTACACCTTC. It yields the protein CASSLAPRQGYGYTF.

This chain uses TRBV7-9 with TRBJ2-2; D gene ambiguous. Deletions cut 7 bases from V and 4 bases from J, with 7 bases between. Germline-derived CDR1 and CDR2 are SEHNR and FQNEAQ (reference sequence). The CDR3 has 12 amino acids. CDR3 in DNA: TGTGCCAGCACCCTAGGCACCGGGGAGCTGTTTTTT. Encoded protein: CASTLGTGELFF.

The gene calls are TRBV6-5 and TRBJ1-1; D call uncertain. There are 15 residues in the CDR3. The germline CDR1 and CDR2 sequences are MNHEY and SVGAGI. The ends were cut back, 4 bases at V and 0 bases at J, with 12 bases in the middle. The CDR3 bases are TGTGCCAGCAGTTTCAAAGCGGGGTTGAACACTGAAGCTTTCTTT. Translated: CASSFKAGLNTEAFF.

This clone was seen a single time. The chain employs TRBV29-1 and TRBJ1-1; perhaps TRBD1 as D (6 bases). Germline V gene data show CDR1 as SQVTM and CDR2 as ANQGSEA. The CDR3 spans 15 residues. V lost 6 bases, J lost 0 bases, and 17 bases lay in between. CDR3 in DNA: TGCAGCGTCGCTCCCAGGGGATCTATGAACACTGAAGCTTTCTTT. This sequence encodes CSVAPRGSMNTEAFF.

The gene calls are TRBV20-1 and TRBJ2-7, with D unresolved. The CDR3 is 11 residues long. Germline V gene data show CDR1 as DFQATT and CDR2 as SNEGSKA (reference sequence). V lost 4 bases and J 3 bases, leaving 7 bases between the germline ends. This CDR3 is CSATDRYEQYF. The DNA for the CDR3 is TGCAGTGCTACGGACCGCTACGAGCAGTACTTC.

This chain connects TRBV1 to TRBJ2-3. TRBV1 is a listed pseudogene. The CDR3 is made up of 14 amino acids. The CDR3 is CTSSQLVCTDTQYF. The CDR3 nucleotides read TGCACCAGCAGCCAACTGGTTTGTACAGATACGCAGTATTTT.

This rearrangement joins TRBV12-5 to TRBJ1-2; tentatively, D is TRBD1 (5 bases). The CDR3 runs 15 residues. Deletions cut 7 bases from V and 4 bases from J, with 19 bases between. CDR1 and CDR2 (germline): LGHNT, FRNRAP. CDR3 region: CASAPGLSTFYGYTF. Here the CDR3 DNA reads TGTGCTAGTGCCCCGGGACTTTCTACCTTCTATGGCTACACCTTC.

The genes are TRBV9 and TRBJ2-3; D is perhaps TRBD2 (6 bases). Deletions cut 4 bases from V and 6 bases from J, with 18 bases between. Germline CDR1 and CDR2: SGDLS and YYNGEE. This CDR3 is built from 15 residues. The CDR3 region is CASSPGTSSPDTQYF. CDR3 DNA: TGTGCCAGCAGCCCCGGGACTTCATCTCCGGATACGCAGTATTTT.

CDR3 nucleotides: TGCGCCAGCAGCTTGGCCGTGCGGGGGGCAGACAATGAGCAGTTCTTC. Residues: CASSLAVRGADNEQFF. This chain connects TRBV5-1 to TRBJ2-1; 8 nucleotides line up with TRBD2. CDR1 SGHRS and CDR2 YFSETQ come from the germline V gene. The CDR3 has 16 amino acids. V gave up 0 bases and J gave up 5 bases; unmatched junction bases: 7.

This chain uses TRBV4-1 with TRBJ2-7; no clear D gene. Germline V gives CDR1 MGHRA, CDR2 YSYEKL. Trimming shortened V by 0 bases and J by 4 bases, and 7 bases separated the two germline ends. The CDR3 totals 13 residues. Here the CDR3 reads CASSQENIYEQYF. The CDR3 DNA follows: TGCGCCAGCAGCCAAGAAAATATATACGAGCAGTACTTC.

V usage is TRBV9 and J usage is TRBJ2-3; perhaps TRBD2 as D (7 bases). Germline V gives CDR1 SGDLS, CDR2 YYNGEE. This CDR3 spans 15 amino acids. Trimming took off 2 bases at V and 0 bases at J, with 10 bases between the two ends. The CDR3 protein is CASSVGGPSTDTQYF. CDR3 coding DNA: TGTGCCAGCAGCGTGGGGGGGCCTAGCACAGATACGCAGTATTTT.

This sequence joins TRBV4-1 and TRBJ2-5, with 7 nucleotides matching TRBD2. The CDR3 length is 15 residues. V was clipped by 2 bases and J by 4 bases; unmatched bases: 7. Germline CDR1 MGHRA, CDR2 YSYEKL. The CDR3 reads CASSQSGEALETQYF. CDR3 bases: TGCGCCAGCAGCCAAAGCGGGGAGGCTTTAGAGACCCAGTACTTC.

The genes are TRBV2 and TRBJ1-1; a possible D gene is TRBD1 (5 bases). The germline V gene encodes CDR1 SNHLY and CDR2 FYNNEI. V lost 4 bases to trimming and J lost 3 bases, with 15 bases between them. The length of the CDR3 is 15 residues. The CDR3 sequence is CASSAVGGGDTEAFF. The CDR3 DNA reads as TGTGCCAGCAGTGCAGTCGGGGGAGGGGACACTGAAGCTTTCTTT.

J is TRBJ1-4 and V is TRBV27; D remains unclear. Germline V gene data show CDR1 as MNHEY and CDR2 as SMNVEV (reference sequence). V lost 4 bases to trimming and J lost 7 bases, with 10 bases between them. This CDR3 is built from 13 residues. The CDR3 protein is CASSSLGSEKLFF. The CDR3 DNA follows: TGTGCCAGCAGTTCCCTTGGTAGTGAAAAACTGTTTTTT.

The chain carries TRBV5-6 and TRBJ1-2, with unresolved D. Per the germline V gene, CDR1 is SGHDT and CDR2 is YYEEEE. Deletions cut 0 bases from V and 6 bases from J, with 6 bases between. CDR3 size: 12 residues. CDR3 residues: CASSLVSHGYTF. In DNA form, the CDR3 reads TGTGCCAGCAGCTTGGTCAGCCATGGCTACACCTTC.

This chain links TRBV27 with TRBJ2-3; no clear D gene. The CDR3 contains 16 residues. Trimming removed 5 bases at V and 3 bases at J, with 18 bases between. Germline V CDR1 and CDR2: MNHEY, SMNVEV (reference sequence). CDR3 region: CASSVRLLDSTDTQYF. CDR3 coding DNA: TGTGCCAGCAGTGTAAGACTCTTAGACTCAACAGATACGCAGTATTTT.

This chain joins TRBV29-1 and TRBJ1-2; a weak D match, TRBD1 (5 bases). Germline V gene data show CDR1 as SQVTM and CDR2 as ANQGSEA. The CDR3 is 12 residues long. The V end lost 6 bases, the J end lost 4 bases, and 12 bases lay between the germline ends. The CDR3 loop is CSVPGPPYGYTF. CDR3 DNA sequence: TGCAGCGTCCCAGGGCCACCCTATGGCTACACCTTC.

The chain employs TRBV4-3 and TRBJ2-7, with TRBD1 identical over 8 bases. Germline loops: CDR1 LGHNA, CDR2 YSLEER. This CDR3 is 18 amino acids long. Trimming removed 2 bases from V and 5 bases from J; junction bases left unmatched: 17. The CDR3 here is CASSQRETSGGAIDEQYF. In DNA, the CDR3 is TGCGCCAGCAGCCAACGGGAGACATCAGGGGGCGCGATTGACGAGCAGTACTTC.

V gene TRBV7-9 combines with J gene TRBJ2-3, with 7 bases identical to TRBD2. CDR1 and CDR2 from the germline V gene are SEHNR and FQNEAQ (reference sequence). The CDR3 consists of 17 residues. Trimming removed 5 bases from V and 4 bases from J; junction bases left unmatched: 15. CDR3 nucleotides: TGTGCCAGCAGCCCCGTTGGTCTAGCGGAATTCCCAGATACGCAGTATTTT. Its translation is CASSPVGLAEFPDTQYF. The full variable domain, with the rest looked up from reference TRBV7-9 and TRBJ2-3, is DTGVSQNPRHKITKRGQNVTFRCDPISEHNRLYWYRQTLGQGPEFLTYFQNEAQLEKSRLLSDRFSAERPKGSFSTLEIQRTEQGDSAMYLCASSPVGLAEFPDTQYFGPGTRLTVL.

The rearrangement joins TRBV14 to TRBJ2-7; a weak D match, TRBD1 (5 bases). Trimming pared 1 base from V and 7 bases from J, leaving 14 bases between. From germline, CDR1 is SGHDN and CDR2 FVKESK. The CDR3 is made up of 14 amino acids. CDR3 sequence: CASSQGYGAGEQYF. For the CDR3, the DNA is TGTGCCAGCAGCCAAGGTTATGGGGCAGGGGAGCAGTACTTC.

V and J are TRBV7-8 and TRBJ2-5, with a possible D match to TRBD2 (5 bases). The J call may not be correct, given that the DNA end is closer to TRBJ2-7. This CDR3 contains 15 residues. Germline lookup yields CDR1 SGHVS and CDR2 FQNEAQ. Here the CDR3 reads CASSLAVDGTYEQYF. The CDR3 DNA reads TGTGCCAGCAGCTTAGCGGTCGACGGGACCTACGAGCAGTACTTC.

The chain couples TRBV29-1 to TRBJ1-2; D gene ambiguous. The CDR3 has 14 amino acids. The ends were cut back, 1 base at V and 4 bases at J, with 13 bases in the middle. CDR1 is SQVTM and CDR2 is ANQGSEA in the germline V gene. The CDR3 region has the DNA TGCAGCGTTGAAGTTGCTGGGAACCTCTATGGCTACACCTTC. Translated: CSVEVAGNLYGYTF.

This chain links TRBV19 with TRBJ2-1; tentative D call: TRBD2 (6 bases). The CDR3 contains 18 residues. The germline CDR1 and CDR2 sequences are LNHDA and SQIVND (reference sequence). V was pared by 8 bases and J by 1 base, with 24 bases between. The CDR3 here is CASDPGRRLGGSYNEQFF. The DNA of the CDR3 is TGTGCCAGTGACCCGGGACGGCGCCTGGGGGGTTCCTACAATGAGCAGTTCTTC.

The CDR3 DNA reads TGTGCCAGCAGGGAGGACCGGGACTCCCGATTCGAGCAGTTCTTC. Residues: CASREDRDSRFEQFF. The V gene is TRBV7-9, the J gene TRBJ2-1, with D perhaps matching TRBD2 (6 bases). V gave up 6 bases and J gave up 10 bases, with 22 bases separating them. Per the germline V gene, CDR1 is SEHNR and CDR2 is FQNEAQ (reference sequence). The CDR3 consists of 15 residues. Supplemented by reference TRBV7-9 and TRBJ2-1, the full variable domain reads DTGVSQNPRHKITKRGQNVTFRCDPISEHNRLYWYRQTLGQGPEFLTYFQNEAQLEKSRLLSDRFSAERPKGSFSTLEIQRTEQGDSAMYLCASREDRDSRFEQFFGPGTRLTVL.

This chain joins TRBV2 and TRBJ2-7; no clear D gene. Germline V gene lookup returns CDR1 SNHLY and CDR2 FYNNEI. The CDR3 sequence is 14 residues long. Trimming pared 2 bases from V and 1 base from J, leaving 9 bases between. The CDR3 spells CASSERPASYEQYF. CDR3 in DNA: TGTGCCAGCAGTGAAAGGCCAGCTTCCTACGAGCAGTACTTC.

CDR3 in DNA: TGTGCCAGCAGTCAAGCAGGGGACTCCTACGAGCAGTACTTC. Translation: CASSQAGDSYEQYF. This rearrangement joins TRBV9 to TRBJ2-7, with D maybe TRBD1 (6 bases). Germline V gives CDR1 SGDLS, CDR2 YYNGEE. This CDR3 has 14 residues. Trimming left V 5 bases short and J 0 bases short, with 12 bases between. The whole variable domain, filled in from reference TRBV9 and TRBJ2-7, reads DSGVTQTPKHLITATGQRVTLRCSPRSGDLSVYWYQQSLDQGLQFLIQYYNGEERAKGNILERFSAQQFPDLHSELNLSSLELGDSALYFCASSQAGDSYEQYFGPGTRLTVT.